A single sample gave rise to the 5 T cell receptor beta chains below, sequenced in a study of T-cell memory formation after mild COVID-19. TCRdb used MiXCR to reprocess the 5' RACE reads, holding one entry per CDR3 protein. Seen here are around 300,000 distinct CDR3 sequences, 15% to 20% observed once, and the top ten hold around 21%. Sequencing input: PBMCs or a T cell subset sorted from them (not recorded which). All receptors come from a man aged 18 to 30 who had mild COVID-19 (a few samples of this study predate the infection). Cell type and time point are not known.

This chain joins TRBV2 and TRBJ2-3; the match to TRBD2 covers 7 bases. The CDR3 length is 15 residues. The germline V gene has CDR1 SNHLY and CDR2 FYNNEI. V lost 5 bases, J lost 0 bases, and 5 bases stayed unmatched. For the CDR3, the DNA is TGTGCCAGCAGTTCTCTAGCGGCAAGCACAGATACGCAGTATTTT. Protein sequence: CASSSLAASTDTQYF.

The chain couples TRBV19 to TRBJ1-6; unclear D gene. CDR1 LNHDA and CDR2 SQIVND come from the germline V gene (reference sequence). The CDR3 loop spans 12 amino acids. Trimming cost V 7 bases and J 12 bases, with 13 bases left between them. This CDR3 reads CASTTAPGPLHF. Written as DNA, the CDR3 is TGTGCCAGTACCACAGCCCCAGGACCCCTCCACTTT.

A few counts support this clonotype. The chain couples TRBV7-3 to TRBJ2-5, with a weak D call TRBD2 (7 bases). Between the trimmed V and J ends, which lost 3 bases and 2 bases, there was a span of 10 bases. Germline-derived CDR1 and CDR2 are SGHTA and FQGTGA. The CDR3 contains 14 residues. CDR3 nucleotides: TGTGCCAGCAGCTTCGGGGGGCAACAAGAGACCCAGTACTTC. It is translated as CASSFGGQQETQYF.

The gene calls are TRBV19 and TRBJ2-2, with TRBD1 matching 8 bases. The V segment lost 7 bases and the J segment 6 bases; nucleotides outside the gene matches: 10. CDR1 is LNHDA and CDR2 is SQIVND in the germline V gene (reference sequence). This CDR3 has 15 residues. The CDR3 region has the DNA TGTGCCAGTACCCTTAGGGGACAGGACCCCGGGGAGCTGTTTTTT. Protein: CASTLRGQDPGELFF.

This clonotype was seen a few times. The chain couples TRBV6-5 to TRBJ1-2; perhaps TRBD1 as D (5 bases). The germline V gene has CDR1 MNHEY and CDR2 SVGAGI. V was trimmed by 0 bases and J by 8 bases, leaving 10 bases between them. There are 13 residues in the CDR3. This CDR3 reads CASSYSQGAGYTF. The CDR3 region has the DNA TGTGCCAGCAGTTACTCGCAGGGTGCGGGCTACACCTTC.